This T cell receptor (beta chain) was sequenced during a study of T-cell memory formation after mild COVID-19. The table lists this clonotype with a few counts. Its specificity is unknown. In TCRdb, the 5' RACE reads were re-called with MiXCR into one record per CDR3 protein. The table has approximately 390,000 distinct CDR3 sequences, around a sixth seen once. Regarding the study as a whole: Day 15 to 85 contracting clones showed balanced CD4/CD8; day 15 to 37 expanders favored CD4+.

This clonotype was sampled from a man aged 18-30 years who had mild COVID-19 (a few samples of this study predate the infection). Cell type and time point are not known. The sample was PBMCs or a T cell subset sorted from them (not recorded which).

The CDR3 region has the DNA TGCGCCAGCAGCCATGACCGGACGAGGAACACTGAAGCTTTCTTT. It codes for CASSHDRTRNTEAFF. The chain recombines TRBV4-3 with TRBJ1-1; D is undetermined. Deletions cut 3 bases from V and 1 base from J, with 12 bases between. This CDR3 has 15 residues. From germline, CDR1 is LGHNA and CDR2 YSLEER.